One sample yielded the 25 T cell receptor beta chains listed below, sequenced in a study of T-cell memory formation after mild COVID-19. MiXCR, run by TCRdb on the 5' RACE reads, gives a single entry per CDR3 protein. The sample contains about 250,000 distinct CDR3 sequences, approximately 19% of which appear only once. Sequenced material: PBMCs or a T cell subset sorted from them (not recorded which). The receptor set was obtained from a man between 18 and 29 years old who had mild COVID-19 (a few samples of this study predate the infection). Cell type and time point are not known.

This clonotype has just a few counts. Written as DNA, the CDR3 is TGTGCCAGCAGCCAGCGGGGGGGCCGGAATGAGCAGTTCTTC. Its protein product is CASSQRGGRNEQFF. The J gene is TRBJ2-1, the V gene TRBV7-2, with 10 bases fitting TRBD2. V gave up 5 bases and J gave up 7 bases; unmatched junction bases: 5. This CDR3 spans 14 amino acids. The germline gives CDR1 SGHTA, CDR2 FQGNSA.

Only a few counts were recorded for this clonotype. V usage is TRBV7-9 and J usage is TRBJ2-7, with D unclear. Germline CDR1 is SEHNR and CDR2 is FQNEAQ (reference sequence). This CDR3 spans 18 amino acids. The V gene lost 4 bases and the J gene lost 0 bases, with 22 bases spanning the gap. The CDR3 nucleotides read TGTGCCAGCAGCTCCACCGACCTGCAATCTGTCGGCTCCTACGAGCAGTACGTC. This sequence encodes CASSSTDLQSVGSYEQYV.

The chain combines TRBV6-6 with TRBJ2-7; the D is unclear. The germline V gene has CDR1 MNHNY and CDR2 SVGAGI (reference sequence). The CDR3 consists of 14 residues. The germline V and J ends were trimmed by 6 bases and 2 bases, with 14 bases remaining between them. The CDR3 is CASSQGLNPYEQYF. The CDR3 DNA is TGTGCCAGCAGCCAAGGCTTAAATCCCTACGAGCAGTACTTC.

This clonotype was observed a handful of times. The rearrangement links TRBV5-1 to TRBJ2-3, with D unclear. This CDR3 has 15 residues. Trimming left V 4 bases short and J 0 bases short, with 12 bases between. The V gene's germline CDR1 is SGHRS and CDR2 YFSETQ. CDR3 nucleotides: TGCGCCAGCAGCGCATATCTAGTCAGCACAGATACGCAGTATTTT. Protein: CASSAYLVSTDTQYF.

This clonotype showed up just a few times. The chain links TRBV6-1 to TRBJ1-1; maybe TRBD1 (5 bases). V was cut by 5 bases and J by 3 bases, with 10 bases left in between. Germline V gives CDR1 MNHNS, CDR2 SASEGT. CDR3 length: 13 residues. CDR3 sequence reads: CASSTGPYTEAFF. The CDR3 DNA sequence: TGTGCCAGCAGTACAGGCCCATACACTGAAGCTTTCTTT.

This clonotype was observed a few times. The chain combines TRBV24-1 with TRBJ1-2; no clear D gene. V lost 7 bases and J 4 bases, leaving 9 bases between the germline ends. The CDR3 loop spans 12 amino acids. Germline V gene sequence: CDR1 KGHDR, CDR2 SFDVKD. CDR3: CATSADTYGYTF. CDR3 nucleotides: TGTGCCACCAGCGCTGACACCTATGGCTACACCTTC.

Only a few counts were recorded for this clonotype. This chain joins TRBV5-1 and TRBJ1-3, with 7 bases aligning to TRBD1. Germline V gene data show CDR1 as SGHRS and CDR2 as YFSETQ. The junction had 7 bases not matched to a gene; V was cut back by 5 bases and J by 2 bases. The CDR3 is 15 amino acids. CDR3 loop: CASRQGPTAGNTIYF. The CDR3 nucleotides read TGCGCCAGCAGACAGGGGCCAACAGCTGGAAACACCATATATTTT. Complete variable domain (other parts from reference TRBV5-1 and TRBJ1-3): KAGVTQTPRYLIKTRGQQVTLSCSPISGHRSVSWYQQTPGQGLQFLFEYFSETQRNKGNFPGRFSGRQFSNSRSEMNVSTLELGDSALYLCASRQGPTAGNTIYFGEGSWLTVV.

The genes are TRBV4-1 and TRBJ2-5; 8 positions match TRBD2. The CDR3 sequence is 14 residues long. Unmatched junction bases numbered 8, after V lost 5 bases and J lost 6 bases. CDR1 is MGHRA and CDR2 is YSYEKL in the germline V gene. The CDR3 bases are TGCGCCAGCAGCTCGTCGGGGGGGTTCCAGACCCAGTACTTC. This codes for CASSSSGGFQTQYF.

This clonotype was seen a handful of times. The genes are TRBV10-3 and TRBJ2-7; TRBD1 matches at 7 bases. Germline CDR1 and CDR2: ENHRY and SYGVKD. The J segment lost 3 bases and the V segment lost 4 bases, leaving 0 bases of the junction unmatched. The CDR3 is made up of 12 amino acids. CDR3 amino acids: CAISGQGYEQYV. For the CDR3, the DNA is TGTGCCATCAGTGGACAGGGCTACGAGCAGTACGTC.

This clonotype was seen more than once but under ten times. V usage is TRBV6-2 or TRBV6-3 and J usage is TRBJ2-1; 10 positions match TRBD2. The germline CDR1 and CDR2 sequences are MNHEY and SVGEGT. V shed 5 bases and J 4 bases; nucleotides not matched to a gene: 11. This CDR3 comprises 17 residues. This CDR3 is CASSKGGLAGVYNEQFF. CDR3 nucleotides: TGTGCCAGCAGTAAAGGTGGCCTAGCGGGGGTGTACAATGAGCAGTTCTTC.

V is TRBV6-2 or TRBV6-3 and J is TRBJ1-1; 10 bases agree with TRBD1. This CDR3 has 15 residues. Germline CDR1 reads MNHEY; CDR2 reads SVGEGT. J lost 3 bases, V lost 6 bases, and 7 bases had no gene match. The CDR3: CASRDSGQGDTEAFF. The CDR3 nucleotides are TGTGCCAGCAGGGACTCTGGACAGGGGGACACTGAAGCTTTCTTT.

The J gene is TRBJ1-6, the V gene TRBV20-1; D is possibly TRBD1 (6 bases). This CDR3 has 12 residues. V lost 6 bases and J 12 bases, leaving 15 bases between the germline ends. Germline loops: CDR1 DFQATT, CDR2 SNEGSKA (reference sequence). This CDR3 is CSAQGRIGPLHF. The CDR3 nucleotides read TGCAGTGCCCAGGGGAGAATCGGACCCCTCCACTTT.

This clonotype has a handful of counts. The CDR3 loop reads CASSPYRQVNTEAFF. The CDR3 DNA is TGTGCCAGCAGCCCCTACAGACAGGTGAACACTGAAGCTTTCTTT. V is TRBV9 and J is TRBJ1-1; possibly TRBD1 for D (6 bases). There are 15 residues in the CDR3. From germline, CDR1 is SGDLS and CDR2 YYNGEE. V lost 4 bases, J lost 0 bases, and 13 bases lay in between. The whole variable domain, filled in from reference TRBV9 and TRBJ1-1, reads DSGVTQTPKHLITATGQRVTLRCSPRSGDLSVYWYQQSLDQGLQFLIQYYNGEERAKGNILERFSAQQFPDLHSELNLSSLELGDSALYFCASSPYRQVNTEAFFGQGTRLTVV.

Note on this clonotype: A much larger clone is a single base away; this may be a read error. This rearrangement joins TRBV27 to TRBJ1-5; 7 nucleotides line up with TRBD1. Germline values: CDR1 MNHEY, CDR2 SMNVEV (reference sequence). Trimming cost V 5 bases and J 5 bases; bases outside gene matches: 3. This CDR3 contains 13 residues. The CDR3 region has the DNA TGTGCCAGCAGTCCACAGGGGTATCAGCCCCAGCATTTT. Protein sequence: CASSPQGYQPQHF.

This clonotype was found a few times. The gene calls are TRBV10-3 and TRBJ1-5; TRBD1 agrees at 8 bases. Per germline, CDR1 ENHRY and CDR2 SYGVKD. Trimming removed 10 bases from V and 7 bases from J; junction bases left unmatched: 6. There are 12 residues in the CDR3. The CDR3 is CATGQGDQPQHF. For the CDR3, the DNA is TGTGCCACCGGACAGGGTGACCAGCCCCAGCATTTT.

This sequence joins TRBV20-1 and TRBJ1-2, with D possibly being TRBD1 (5 bases). V was shortened by 3 bases and J by 2 bases, with 22 bases between the two germline ends. The CDR3 is made up of 17 amino acids. The germline gives CDR1 DFQATT, CDR2 SNEGSKA (reference sequence). The CDR3 is CSARSERDGPLNYGYTF. In DNA form, the CDR3 reads TGCAGTGCTAGGAGCGAAAGGGACGGCCCCCTAAACTATGGCTACACCTTC.

This clonotype has a count of ten or more. The chain recombines TRBV2 with TRBJ2-4, with D unclear. Deletions cut 3 bases from V and 8 bases from J, with 11 bases between. CDR1 and CDR2 from the germline V gene are SNHLY and FYNNEI. The CDR3 is 13 residues long. DNA for the CDR3: TGTGCCAGCAGTGACGGGCCACCCGACATTCAGTACTTC. Translation: CASSDGPPDIQYF.

The table lists this clonotype with a few counts. The chain couples TRBV4-1 to TRBJ1-2; D is possibly TRBD1 (5 bases). The CDR3 is made up of 16 amino acids. Trimming pared 3 bases from V and 4 bases from J, leaving 18 bases between. CDR1 is MGHRA, CDR2 YSYEKL, per germline. The CDR3 bases are TGCGCCAGCAGCCAGGGCAGGGCGGAGTTGGGCTATGGCTACACCTTC. Residues: CASSQGRAELGYGYTF.

In DNA form, the CDR3 reads TGTGCCAGCAGTTGGGAGACCGGGGAGCTGTTTTTT. This gives the protein CASSWETGELFF. The chain recombines TRBV6-2 or TRBV6-3 with TRBJ2-2, with D tentatively TRBD2 (5 bases). The germline CDR1 and CDR2 sequences are MNHEY and SVGEGT. Trimming left V 4 bases short and J 5 bases short, with 5 bases between. There are 12 residues in the CDR3.

V and J are TRBV12-3 or TRBV12-4 and TRBJ2-5; no clear D gene. The CDR3 has 15 residues. V was shortened by 3 bases and J by 5 bases, with 16 bases between the two germline ends. CDR3 DNA: TGTGCCAGCAGTTTCTCCAGCAGGCTTGCGGAGACCCAGTACTTC. This gives the protein CASSFSSRLAETQYF.

This chain links TRBV6-6 with TRBJ1-6; D is possibly TRBD1 (5 bases). Trimming shortened V by 0 bases and J by 8 bases, and 11 bases separated the two germline ends. Per germline, CDR1 MNHNY and CDR2 SVGAGI (reference sequence). This CDR3 has 15 residues. The CDR3 bases are TGTGCCAGCAGTTACTCGATTCAGGGATATTCACCCCTCCACTTT. It encodes CASSYSIQGYSPLHF.

This clonotype was counted between two and nine times. The rearrangement links TRBV4-1 to TRBJ2-1; tentative D call: TRBD2 (7 bases). The CDR3 is 16 amino acids. V dropped 0 bases and J dropped 10 bases, with 19 bases sitting between them. Looked up from germline, CDR1 is MGHRA and CDR2 is YSYEKL. The CDR3 coding sequence is TGCGCCAGCAGCCAAGAGGTCCGGGGGGCCGAAGGCGAGCAGTTCTTC. Protein product: CASSQEVRGAEGEQFF.

The rearrangement uses TRBV20-1 and TRBJ2-1, with TRBD1 matching 9 bases. Germline V CDR1 and CDR2: DFQATT, SNEGSKA (reference sequence). There are 16 residues in the CDR3. Trimming at V came to 5 bases and at J to 7 bases, leaving 15 bases not matched to a gene. CDR3 sequence reads: CSAFGGAGQGINEQFF. The DNA for the CDR3 is TGCAGTGCTTTCGGAGGTGCGGGACAGGGAATTAATGAGCAGTTCTTC.

Ten or more counts support this clonotype. CDR3 sequence reads: CSATQGAGKTQYF. The CDR3 DNA follows: TGCAGCGCAACACAGGGGGCAGGAAAGACCCAGTACTTC. This chain connects TRBV29-1 to TRBJ2-5; 9 bases fit TRBD1. V was clipped by 7 bases and J by 6 bases; unmatched bases: 9. The CDR3 is made up of 13 amino acids. Per the germline V gene, CDR1 is SQVTM and CDR2 is ANQGSEA.

The table lists this clonotype with a few counts. The V and J genes are TRBV12-3 or TRBV12-4 and TRBJ2-5; D possibly corresponds to TRBD1 (5 bases). V was trimmed by 3 bases and J by 2 bases, leaving 7 bases between them. The CDR3 length is 13 residues. This chain's CDR3 is CASSFRVQETQYF. The CDR3 DNA is TGTGCCAGCAGTTTCAGGGTGCAAGAGACCCAGTACTTC.